A selection of T cell receptor beta chains follows, all from one sample in a study of early T cells in non-severe SARS-CoV-2 infection. From the 5' RACE reads, TCRdb called clonotypes with MiXCR, one entry per CDR3 protein. Of about 76,000 distinct CDR3 sequences listed, around 10% are singletons. Sequencing input: whole blood. The receptor set was obtained from an adult who was a healthcare worker with PCR-confirmed SARS-CoV-2 infection or an uninfected control (not recorded which). The CDR3 runs from the conserved cysteine through the conserved F or W. D genes are given only for firm matches. Clone size, where shown, is once, few, many, or a class for clones that have expanded.

v_gene	d_gene	j_gene	abundance	CDR3nt	CDR3aa
TRBV9	-	TRBJ2-5	many	TGTGCCAGCAGCGTAGGAATCTCCCGGGAGACCCAGTACTTC	CASSVGISRETQYF
TRBV3-1	-	TRBJ2-3	-	TGTGCCAGCAGCCAATTACTAGCTGCAGATACGCAGTATTTT	CASSQLLAADTQYF
TRBV3-1	-	TRBJ2-7	-	TGTGCCAGCAGCCAAGACCCCGGGAGTAGCGAGCAGTACTTC	CASSQDPGSSEQYF
TRBV7-9	-	TRBJ2-7	few	TGTGCCAGCGGAACCTACGAGCAGTACTTC	CASGTYEQYF
TRBV6-5	TRBD1	TRBJ1-6	-	TGTGCCAGCAGAGACAGGGAAAATTCACCCCTCCACTTT	CASRDRENSPLHF
TRBV5-5	TRBD1	TRBJ2-2	many	TGTGCCAGCAGCTTGACAGGGGGCAAGCAGAGGATTAACACCGGGGAGCTGTTTTTT	CASSLTGGKQRINTGELFF
TRBV11-2	-	TRBJ2-6	-	TGTGCCAGCAGCTTAGATCCCCCAGGGACTGGGGCCAACGTCCTGACTTTC	CASSLDPPGTGANVLTF
TRBV20-1	TRBD1	TRBJ1-2	-	TGCAGTGCTGACAGGGCGTATCCTTCAGGCTACACCTTC	CSADRAYPSGYTF
TRBV7-8	-	TRBJ2-5	many	TGTGCCAGCAGCTCGTCAGGGCGGGGGACCCAGTACTTC	CASSSSGRGTQYF
TRBV20-1	TRBD1	TRBJ2-2	many	TGCAGTGCCGGGGGACAGGGAACCGGGGAGCTGTTTTTT	CSAGGQGTGELFF
TRBV6-2/TRBV6-3	TRBD2	TRBJ2-5	many	TGTGCCAGCAGTTCCCCGCGGGGGGGGCAGGGAACCTTGTGGACCCAGTACTTC	CASSSPRGGQGTLWTQYF
TRBV20-1	-	TRBJ1-5	-	TGCAGTGCTGGCGAGTATAGCAATCAGCCCCAGCATTTT	CSAGEYSNQPQHF
TRBV5-5	TRBD1	TRBJ1-1	-	TGTGCCAGCAGCAAGACAGGGTGGAACACTGAAGCTTTCTTT	CASSKTGWNTEAFF
TRBV18	-	TRBJ1-4	many	TGTGCCAGCTCACCGGGCCAGACTAGAGAAAAACTGTTTTTT	CASSPGQTREKLFF
TRBV6-6	TRBD2	TRBJ2-5	few	TGTGCCAGCAGCCGGGAGGGTGGTCGCCAAGAGACCCAGTACTTC	CASSREGGRQETQYF
TRBV10-2	-	TRBJ2-7	medium-sized	TGCGCCAGCAGGGGGTGGGGGATTAGCTCCTACGAGCAGTACTTC	CASRGWGISSYEQYF
TRBV29-1	TRBD1	TRBJ1-2	many	TGCAGCGTTGAAACAGGGGGATCCTATGGCTACACCTTC	CSVETGGSYGYTF
TRBV20-1	-	TRBJ1-3	-	TGCAGTGCTAGAGCCGAGGAAAACACCATATATTTT	CSARAEENTIYF
TRBV15	TRBD2	TRBJ2-3	-	TGTGCCACCAGCAGAGGGACTAGCGGGGGAGATACGCAGTATTTT	CATSRGTSGGDTQYF
TRBV12-5	-	TRBJ1-1	-	TGTGCTAGTGGTTTACGGGGGGCTAACACTGAAGCTTTCTTT	CASGLRGANTEAFF
TRBV3-1	-	TRBJ1-2	many	TGTGCCAGCAGCCCCGGGACAAACTCGGGGAGCTACACCTTC	CASSPGTNSGSYTF
TRBV9	TRBD2	TRBJ2-7	many	TGTGCCAGCAGCCCCCGCGGGAGAAGCTCCTACGAGCAGTACTTC	CASSPRGRSSYEQYF
TRBV12-3/TRBV12-4	-	TRBJ1-6	many	TGTGCCAGCAGTTCACAGGGACCGGGTTCACCCCTCCACTTT	CASSSQGPGSPLHF
TRBV4-1	TRBD2	TRBJ2-3	many	TGCGCCAGCAGCCAAGGACTAGCGGGGGAGGATACGCAGTATTTT	CASSQGLAGEDTQYF
TRBV4-1	-	TRBJ2-5	-	TGCGCCAGCAGCCAGGCCCAGCGGCAAGAGACCCAGTACTTC	CASSQAQRQETQYF
TRBV6-6	-	TRBJ1-4	many	TGTGCCAGCAGTTACCGTGGGGGCTTAGTTGAAAAACTGTTTTTT	CASSYRGGLVEKLFF
TRBV7-6	TRBD1	TRBJ2-2	-	TGTGCCAGCACCCGGGCCGGGACAGTGAACACCGGGGAGCTGTTTTTT	CASTRAGTVNTGELFF
TRBV10-1	TRBD2	TRBJ2-3	few	TGCGCCAGCAGTGACCCGGGACTAGCGGGGATCATGGATACGCAGTATTTT	CASSDPGLAGIMDTQYF
TRBV29-1	-	TRBJ2-3	many	TGCAGCGTTATAGACAGACATAGCACAGATACGCAGTATTTT	CSVIDRHSTDTQYF
TRBV11-2	-	TRBJ2-5	-	TGTGCCAGCAGCTCCACCGAGACTAGTTTAGAGACCCAGTACTTC	CASSSTETSLETQYF
TRBV20-1	-	TRBJ1-3	-	TGCAGTGCTACCCAGGGAGCTTCTGGAAACACCATATATTTT	CSATQGASGNTIYF
TRBV7-8	-	TRBJ2-1	-	TGTGCCAGCAGCTTTGGCAGGTACAATGAGCAGTTCTTC	CASSFGRYNEQFF
TRBV20-1	-	TRBJ2-1	many	TGCAGTGCTAGAGGGCAGGGAGATCTCAATGAGCAGTTCTTC	CSARGQGDLNEQFF
TRBV4-3	-	TRBJ2-1	many	TGCGCCAGCAGCCAGGTACTCCGGGGCAGAGGACACAATGAGCAGTTCTTC	CASSQVLRGRGHNEQFF
TRBV4-3	-	TRBJ2-7	few	TGCGCCAGCAGCCAATACAGGTCCTACGAGCAGTACTTC	CASSQYRSYEQYF
TRBV7-9	-	TRBJ1-2	-	TGTGCCAGCAGCTTAGCCCCAGAGAACTATGGCTACACCTTC	CASSLAPENYGYTF
TRBV29-1	TRBD1	TRBJ2-2	many	TGCAGCGCCCGGACAGGGAGTACCGGGGAGCTGTTTTTT	CSARTGSTGELFF
TRBV9	-	TRBJ1-5	-	TGTGCCAGCAGCCCCGAGGGGATGAGCAATCAGCCCCAGCATTTT	CASSPEGMSNQPQHF
TRBV12-3/TRBV12-4	TRBD2	TRBJ2-7	many	TGTGCCAGCAGGTCTACTAGCGGGGGTTCCTACGAGCAGTACTTC	CASRSTSGGSYEQYF
TRBV5-4	-	TRBJ1-6	few	TGTGCCAGCAGCTTGGGGCTGACCCCTCAAGGTTCACCCCTCCACTTT	CASSLGLTPQGSPLHF
TRBV5-1	-	TRBJ1-1	many	TGCGCCAGCAGCTCCTCCGCCGTGAACACTGAAGCTTTCTTT	CASSSSAVNTEAFF
TRBV18	-	TRBJ1-1	many	TGTGCCAGCTCACCAATCCAGTGGACCGGGGACACTGAAGCTTTCTTT	CASSPIQWTGDTEAFF
TRBV12-3/TRBV12-4	TRBD1	TRBJ1-2	few	TGTGCCAGCACCCGCTCAGGACAGGTCTATGGCTACACCTTC	CASTRSGQVYGYTF
TRBV2	TRBD2	TRBJ2-5	few	TGTGCCAGCAGGAAACGGGGGGGCGAAGAGACCCAGTACTTC	CASRKRGGEETQYF
TRBV3-1	-	TRBJ1-6	few	TGTGCCAGCAGCCGAGACAGGACCCCCCAATCACCCCTCCACTTT	CASSRDRTPQSPLHF
TRBV20-1	-	TRBJ2-4	many	TGCAGTGCTAGTCGGCCGCCGGACATTCAGTACTTC	CSASRPPDIQYF
TRBV20-1	TRBD1	TRBJ1-1	few	TGCAGTGCTAGAGATCTAGGGGGCTACAACACTGAAGCTTTCTTT	CSARDLGGYNTEAFF
TRBV14	-	TRBJ2-7	many	TGTGCCAGCAGCCAATTGGACAAACGGATCGAGCAGTACTTC	CASSQLDKRIEQYF
TRBV6-5	-	TRBJ2-1	-	TGTGCCAGCAGTCCCGGCAGGGTCCATGAGCAGTTCTTC	CASSPGRVHEQFF
TRBV27	TRBD2	TRBJ2-3	many	TGTGCCACCGCGGGGGGGTTGGCAGATACGCAGTATTTT	CATAGGLADTQYF